This TCR beta chain appears in the sequencing data of a study of vaccination effects on CD4 cells after COVID-19. Looking at the study overall: Researchers reported culturing a few million PBMC in each well, adding approximately 9.4 IU/ml IL-2 and roughly 10 ug/ml peptides. Points from the study as a whole: Mainly new clones induced by vaccination were found among post-vaccine spike-reactive clones in convalescents. Marked clonal contraction was seen in infection- and vaccine-induced clones late after vaccination.

CDR1 KGHSH and CDR2 LQKENI come from the germline V gene. This CDR3 has 18 amino acids. Deletions cut 4 bases from V and 2 bases from J, with 22 bases between. Details on this clone: Its antigen remains unknown.

The culture ran for 10 to 11 days, and then CD4+ T cells were isolated. The infection with SARS-CoV-2 (confirmed by PCR) occurred in this person between March and December 2020. Sequencing was performed with immunoSEQ multiplex PCR; in TCRdb, only in-frame clones are kept and a portion is missing. The table records roughly 60,000 clones, approximately 70% of them present only once. Specimen: CD4+ T cells from PBMCs cultured without peptide, collected before COVID-19 vaccination. This chain links TRBV18 with TRBJ2-3; no firm D call. The clonotype comes from a human donor who had a prior SARS-CoV-2 infection. In nucleotides, the CDR3 is TGTGCCAGCTCACGAGCTATCTCTTGGAGCTTGGACACAGATACGCAGTATTTT. Translation gives CASSRAISWSLDTDTQYF.